What follows are 26 T cell receptor beta chains derived from one specimen sequenced in a study of T-cell memory formation after mild COVID-19. Via MiXCR, TCRdb re-called the 5' RACE reads, giving one row per CDR3 protein. The sample consists of 450,000 to 650,000 distinct CDR3 sequences, just over 20% of them appearing once. Sequencing was performed on PBMCs or a T cell subset sorted from them (not recorded which). The origin of the receptors is an adult woman who had mild COVID-19 (a few samples of this study predate the infection). Cell type and time point are not known.

In this sample, this clonotype turned up a few times. The CDR3 is CASSQDPGTIYGYTF. DNA for the CDR3: TGTGCCAGCAGCCAAGATCCAGGAACTATCTATGGCTACACCTTC. The rearrangement links TRBV4-2 to TRBJ1-2; no clear D. This CDR3 region has 15 residues. Trimming took 0 bases from V and 4 from J, leaving 12 bases between them. Germline lookup yields CDR1 LGHNA and CDR2 YNFKEQ.

The chain uses TRBV5-1 and TRBJ2-5; D remains unclear. The CDR3 loop spans 14 amino acids. V lost 7 bases, J lost 9 bases, and 22 bases lay in between. The germline V gene encodes CDR1 SGHRS and CDR2 YFSETQ. Here the CDR3 reads CASSPGRAPDSQYF. The CDR3 nucleotides read TGCGCCAGCTCTCCTGGAAGGGCCCCCGATTCCCAGTACTTC.

This rearrangement joins TRBV2 to TRBJ1-5; tentative D call: TRBD1 (5 bases). The V gene's germline CDR1 is SNHLY and CDR2 FYNNEI. CDR3 size: 14 residues. Trimming left V 6 bases short and J 4 bases short, with 13 bases between. The CDR3 loop is CASRQDGRNQPQHF. The CDR3 region has the DNA TGTGCCAGCAGACAGGACGGACGAAATCAGCCCCAGCATTTT.

A single count supports this clonotype. The J gene is TRBJ2-7, the V gene TRBV2; D ambiguous. The CDR3 length is 13 residues. V shed 0 bases and J shed 3 bases, with 6 bases lying between them. Germline lookup yields CDR1 SNHLY and CDR2 FYNNEI. CDR3 in DNA: TGTGCCAGCAGTGAAGCGTTCCGCTACGAGCAGTACTTC. This encodes CASSEAFRYEQYF.

This rearrangement joins TRBV2 to TRBJ2-3; TRBD2 matches 11 bases. V gave up 3 bases and J gave up 6 bases; unmatched junction bases: 8. Germline V gene data show CDR1 as SNHLY and CDR2 as FYNNEI. This CDR3 spans 16 amino acids. The CDR3 is CASSETGLAGPDTQYF. Written as DNA, the CDR3 is TGTGCCAGCAGTGAGACAGGACTAGCGGGTCCCGATACGCAGTATTTT.

This clonotype was observed a handful of times. The rearrangement links TRBV4-2 to TRBJ2-1; tentatively, D is TRBD1 or TRBD2 (6 bases each). This CDR3 has 16 amino acids. Between the trimmed V and J ends, which lost 5 bases and 1 base, there was a span of 15 bases. Germline loops: CDR1 LGHNA, CDR2 YNFKEQ. CDR3 region: CASSSEGGHSYNEQFF. CDR3 nucleotide sequence: TGTGCCAGCAGCTCGGAGGGGGGCCATTCCTACAATGAGCAGTTCTTC.

This clonotype has at least ten counts. The chain uses TRBV10-3 and TRBJ2-3, with D unclear. V gave up 8 bases and J gave up 2 bases, with 23 bases separating them. This CDR3 has 17 amino acids. CDR1 ENHRY and CDR2 SYGVKD come from the germline V gene. The CDR3 spells CAIAAARTRVFTDTQYF. DNA for the CDR3: TGTGCCATCGCGGCTGCGCGGACCCGCGTGTTCACAGATACGCAGTATTTT.

This clonotype has more than one count but fewer than ten. The J gene is TRBJ2-7, the V gene TRBV27; tentatively, D is TRBD1 (6 bases). The germline CDR1 and CDR2 sequences are MNHEY and SMNVEV (reference sequence). Trimming shortened V by 6 bases and J by 4 bases, and 10 bases separated the two germline ends. The CDR3 runs 12 residues. The CDR3 here is CASRGAIYEQYF. The DNA of the CDR3 is TGTGCCAGCAGGGGGGCGATTTACGAGCAGTACTTC.

This clonotype was counted many times. One end of the junction does not line up with germline, which may come from a read error. The chain is built from TRBV5-1 and TRBJ2-2, with 11 bases aligning to TRBD1. Germline CDR1 is SGHRS and CDR2 is YFSETQ. This CDR3 region has 15 residues. The CDR3 nucleotides read TGTGCCAGCAGTCCAGGGACAGGGGGCACCGGGGAGCTGTTTTTT. Its protein product is CASSPGTGGTGELFF.

The gene calls are TRBV3-1 and TRBJ2-7; 8 positions match TRBD2. Unmatched junction bases numbered 4, after V lost 0 bases and J lost 3 bases. The CDR3 length is 15 residues. CDR1 and CDR2 from the germline V gene are LGHDT and YNNKEL (reference sequence). The CDR3 protein is CASSQESGGDYEQYF. The CDR3 region has the DNA TGTGCCAGCAGCCAAGAATCCGGGGGGGACTACGAGCAGTACTTC.

The J gene is TRBJ1-4, the V gene TRBV14; no firm D call. The V end was cut by 0 bases, the J end by 0 bases, with 14 bases between. In germline, CDR1 is SGHDN, CDR2 FVKESK. This CDR3 comprises 18 residues. The CDR3 sequence is CASSQEPLYISTNEKLFF. The CDR3 coding sequence is TGTGCCAGCAGCCAAGAACCCCTCTACATATCAACTAATGAAAAACTGTTTTTT. The full variable domain, its missing parts supplied by reference TRBV14 and TRBJ1-4, is EAGVTQFPSHSVIEKGQTVTLRCDPISGHDNLYWYRRVMGKEIKFLLHFVKESKQDESGMPNNRFLAERTGGTYSTLKVQPAELEDSGVYFCASSQEPLYISTNEKLFFGSGTQLSVL.

This rearrangement joins TRBV7-6 to TRBJ2-6, with 8 bases that match TRBD1. The CDR3 covers 15 residues. J lost 0 bases, V lost 10 bases, and 5 bases had no gene match. Germline CDR1 and CDR2: SGHVS and FNYEAQ. The chain's CDR3 is CATRDRPSGANVLTF. The CDR3 DNA is TGTGCCACCCGGGACAGGCCCTCTGGGGCCAACGTCCTGACTTTC. Together with reference TRBV7-6 and TRBJ2-6, the CDR3 gives the full variable domain: GAGVSQSPRYKVTKRGQDVALRCDPISGHVSLYWYRQALGQGPEFLTYFNYEAQQDKSGLPNDRFSAERPEGSISTLTIQRTEQRDSAMYRCATRDRPSGANVLTFGAGSRLTVL.

This clonotype was found a few times. This rearrangement joins TRBV15 to TRBJ2-7; TRBD1 might be the D (7 bases). The germline gives CDR1 LNHNV, CDR2 YYDKDF (reference sequence). The CDR3 runs to 13 residues. V lost 6 bases and J 6 bases, leaving 15 bases between the germline ends. CDR3 sequence reads: CATRRRGLGEQYF. The CDR3, as DNA: TGTGCCACCAGAAGGAGGGGGCTAGGCGAGCAGTACTTC.

This clonotype was counted at least ten times. The CDR3 reads CASSQDPYSNQPQHF. As DNA, the CDR3 is TGCGCCAGCAGCCAAGATCCCTATAGCAATCAGCCCCAGCATTTT. V is TRBV4-1 and J is TRBJ1-5; no definite D call. The CDR3 is made up of 15 amino acids. Trimming removed 0 bases from V and 0 bases from J, with 6 bases in between. Germline V gives CDR1 MGHRA, CDR2 YSYEKL.

The chain employs TRBV6-6 and TRBJ1-4, with TRBD1 as a possible D gene (5 bases). The CDR3 extends over 13 amino acids. Germline CDR1 reads MNHNY; CDR2 reads SVGAGI (reference sequence). The germline V and J ends were trimmed by 6 bases and 4 bases, with 9 bases remaining between them. As DNA, the CDR3 is TGTGCCAGCAGATCAGGGAGTAATGAAAAACTGTTTTTT. Translation gives CASRSGSNEKLFF.

Only a few counts were recorded for this clonotype. The V gene is TRBV4-1, the J gene TRBJ1-1; 11 nucleotides align to TRBD1. CDR1 and CDR2 (germline): MGHRA, YSYEKL. This CDR3 region has 13 residues. With V trimmed by 6 bases and J by 8 bases, 5 bases remained unmatched. The CDR3 reads CASRIGQGAEAFF. The CDR3 DNA is TGCGCCAGCAGAATAGGACAGGGGGCGGAAGCTTTCTTT.

This clonotype has more than one count but fewer than ten. The chain has TRBV20-1 and TRBJ2-1, with TRBD2 matching 10 bases. The CDR3 totals 14 residues. The V gene's germline CDR1 is DFQATT and CDR2 SNEGSKA (reference sequence). The V and J ends lost 6 bases and 3 bases, in that order; junction bases with no gene match: 5. The CDR3 here is CSAPGLAVYNEQFF. The CDR3, as DNA: TGCAGTGCCCCTGGACTAGCGGTCTACAATGAGCAGTTCTTC.

This clonotype was seen a handful of times. The rearrangement joins TRBV11-2 to TRBJ1-1; a possible D gene is TRBD1 (5 bases). This CDR3 has 14 amino acids. V lost 5 bases and J 1 base, leaving 11 bases between the germline ends. CDR1 and CDR2 from the germline V gene are SGHAT and FQNNGV. CDR3 loop: CASSRGRGNTEAFF. The CDR3 DNA follows: TGTGCCAGCAGCAGGGGACGGGGGAACACTGAAGCTTTCTTT.

This clonotype turned up a few times. The CDR3 region is CASSLVTSGVSGELFF. The DNA of the CDR3 is TGTGCCAGCAGCTTAGTAACTAGCGGGGTTTCCGGGGAGCTGTTTTTT. V gene TRBV7-6 combines with J gene TRBJ2-2; 10 bases map to TRBD2. CDR1 and CDR2 (germline): SGHVS, FNYEAQ. The junction had 5 bases not matched to a gene; V was cut back by 1 base and J by 6 bases. CDR3 size: 16 residues.

The V and J genes are TRBV19 and TRBJ2-7, with D tentatively TRBD1 (5 bases). This CDR3 region has 12 residues. Trimming took off 2 bases at V and 6 bases at J, with 8 bases between the two ends. Germline CDR1 LNHDA, CDR2 SQIVND (reference sequence). The CDR3 bases are TGTGCCAGTAGTATACAGGGTGGCGAGCAGTACTTC. Its protein product is CASSIQGGEQYF.

This chain connects TRBV6-2 or TRBV6-3 to TRBJ2-7, with 12 bases fitting TRBD2. The V and J ends lost 5 bases and 7 bases, in that order; junction bases with no gene match: 9. This CDR3 contains 15 residues. CDR1 and CDR2 (germline): MNHEY, SVGEGT. The CDR3 region is CASSPRTSGNGEQYF. The DNA for the CDR3 is TGTGCCAGCAGTCCCCGGACTAGCGGGAACGGTGAGCAGTACTTC.

A few counts support this clonotype. The V call is TRBV2, the J call TRBJ1-1; maybe TRBD1 (5 bases). The V gene's germline CDR1 is SNHLY and CDR2 FYNNEI. The CDR3 is 15 residues long. Trimming removed 2 bases at V and 2 bases at J, with 12 bases between. CDR3 coding DNA: TGTGCCAGCAGTGAATGGGGGGGGATTAACACTGAAGCTTTCTTT. Residues: CASSEWGGINTEAFF. The full variable domain, its missing parts supplied by reference TRBV2 and TRBJ1-1, is EPEVTQTPSHQVTQMGQEVILRCVPISNHLYFYWYRQILGQKVEFLVSFYNNEISEKSEIFDDQFSVERPDGSNFTLKIRSTKLEDSAMYFCASSEWGGINTEAFFGQGTRLTVV.

This chain uses TRBV12-3 or TRBV12-4 with TRBJ2-2, with D uncertain. With 1 base removed from V and 5 bases from J, the gap between germline ends came to 8 bases. This CDR3 comprises 14 residues. Here the CDR3 DNA reads TGTGCCAGCAGTTTAGACCCAGCAACCGGGGAGCTGTTTTTT. It encodes CASSLDPATGELFF.

This clonotype was observed a handful of times. The J gene is TRBJ2-5, the V gene TRBV5-1, with 8 bases lining up with TRBD2. This CDR3 region has 16 residues. Unmatched junction bases numbered 4, after V lost 0 bases and J lost 0 bases. Germline CDR1 is SGHRS and CDR2 is YFSETQ. The CDR3 region has the DNA TGCGCCAGCAGCTTGGGTATAGCGGGGCACCAAGAGACCCAGTACTTC. Amino acid sequence: CASSLGIAGHQETQYF.

This clonotype was observed a few times. The chain has TRBV4-3 and TRBJ1-2; 8 nucleotides align to TRBD1. CDR3 length equals 14 residues. The germline V gene encodes CDR1 LGHNA and CDR2 YSLEER. After removal of 0 bases from V and 7 bases from J, the junction contained 4 bases not matched to a gene. This CDR3 is CASSQDQGASGYTF. The CDR3 DNA follows: TGCGCCAGCAGCCAAGATCAGGGGGCTTCTGGCTACACCTTC.

This clonotype was counted a few times. This sequence joins TRBV12-3 or TRBV12-4 and TRBJ1-1; perhaps TRBD1 as D (5 bases). This CDR3 is built from 16 residues. V lost 0 bases and J lost 4, with 15 bases in between. The CDR3: CASSLALGQGGTEAFF. As DNA, the CDR3 is TGTGCCAGCAGTTTAGCGCTTGGGCAGGGAGGCACTGAAGCTTTCTTT.